This T cell receptor beta chain derives from a study of synovial regulatory T cells in juvenile arthritis. Study-level information: One patient received methotrexate plus infliximab; one lacked treatment information.

Its frequency marks this clone as medium-sized (0.01 to 0.1%). Antigen: not known. There are 14 residues in the CDR3. The DNA is unrecorded. The V gene's germline CDR1 is SGHRS and CDR2 YFSETQ. Clones were sequenced by immunoSEQ multiplex PCR, and TCRdb holds only the in-frame ones, with some missing. Here the sample table reports 750 to 1,000 clones. Whole-study findings and limits: iaTreg cells shared more CDR3 sequences with synovial Tregs than other blood Tregs did. Across patients, iaTreg TCR repertoires were mostly private, partly shared with synovial Teff and blood CPL. Blood Treg cells that were inflammation-associated showed lower TCR diversity than other blood Treg cells.

The iaTreg subset was defined as HLA-DR+ Treg cells. The sequence derives from a donor aged 2-35 years with juvenile idiopathic arthritis. Material: Treg cells from blood. Subset defined: HLA-DR+ inflammation-associated blood Treg cells. The V gene is TRBV5-1, the J gene TRBJ1-1. The chain's CDR3 is CASSLAGDITEAFF.